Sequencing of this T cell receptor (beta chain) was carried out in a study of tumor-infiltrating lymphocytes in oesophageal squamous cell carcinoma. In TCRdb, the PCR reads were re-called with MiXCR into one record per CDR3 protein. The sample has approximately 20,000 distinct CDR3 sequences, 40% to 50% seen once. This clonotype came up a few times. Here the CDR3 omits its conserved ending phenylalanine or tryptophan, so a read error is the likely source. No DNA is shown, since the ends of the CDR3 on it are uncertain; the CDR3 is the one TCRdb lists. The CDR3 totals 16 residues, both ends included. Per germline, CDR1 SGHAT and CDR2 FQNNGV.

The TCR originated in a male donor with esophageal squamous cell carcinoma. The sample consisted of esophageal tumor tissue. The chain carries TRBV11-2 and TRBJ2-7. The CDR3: CASSLLRSADGYTFGS.